One sample yielded the 29 T cell receptor beta chains listed below, sequenced in a study of CD8+CD57+ T cells in acquired aplastic anemia. Patients included in sequencing had previously demonstrated CD8+CD57+ cell expansion by flow cytometry. TCR beta VDJ and CDR3 profiling used genomic DNA as template. TCRdb passed the reads through MiXCR, listing each CDR3 protein once. The data hold 150,000 or so distinct CDR3 sequences, with around half observed a single time. The sample taken for sequencing was sorted CD4+, CD8+, or CD8+CD57+ T cells (not recorded which) from PBMCs. The receptor source for this set is a human donor with aplastic anemia.

This sequence joins TRBV7-6 and TRBJ1-5; 11 bases match TRBD1. Germline lookup yields CDR1 SGHVS and CDR2 FNYEAQ. CDR3 size: 16 residues. With V trimmed by 6 bases and J by 1 base, 5 bases remained unmatched. CDR3 coding DNA: TGTGCCAGCAGTCTTGGACAGGGGGCGAGCAATCAGCCCCAGCATTTT. The encoded protein is CASSLGQGASNQPQHF.

In its sample, this clonotype was seen many times. The gene calls are TRBV6-6 and TRBJ2-1; a possible D gene is TRBD1 (6 bases). Germline V gene data show CDR1 as MNHNY and CDR2 as SVGAGI (reference sequence). This CDR3 is built from 12 residues. V lost 2 bases, J lost 14 bases, and 13 bases lay in between. The CDR3 protein is CASSYGRGPKFF. The DNA of the CDR3 is TGTGCCAGCAGTTACGGCAGGGGCCCTAAGTTCTTC.

With respect to this clonotype: It may be a read error: a sequence one base away is much more abundant. CDR3 sequence: CASSSEVWRESNTGELFF. CDR3 DNA: TGTGCCAGCAGCTCGGAAGTTTGGAGGGAGTCGAACACCGGGGAGCTGTTTTTT. The gene calls are TRBV11-2 and TRBJ2-2; tentative D call: TRBD2 (6 bases). The V end lost 4 bases, the J end lost 0 bases, and 18 bases lay between the germline ends. Germline CDR1 and CDR2: SGHAT and FQNNGV. CDR3 size: 18 residues.

The V gene is TRBV5-3, the J gene TRBJ2-7; D not resolved. TRBV5-3 is placed among ORFs of uncertain function. Deletions cut 8 bases from V and 3 bases from J, with 12 bases between. The CDR3 contains 12 residues. The CDR3 DNA is TGTGCCAGCAGCAAGTTCAACTACGAGCAGTACTTC. Protein: CASSKFNYEQYF.

On this clonotype: A junction end diverges from the germline sequence, so it may reflect a read error. This chain connects TRBV12-3 or TRBV12-4 to TRBJ2-7; 12 nucleotides line up with TRBD1. This CDR3 has 14 residues. The CDR3: CASSPGTGGYQQYF. Written as DNA, the CDR3 is TGTGCCAGCAGCCCCGGGACAGGGGGCTACCAGCAGTACTTC.

This chain joins TRBV7-3 and TRBJ1-2; no definite D call. Trimming stripped 5 bases from V and 7 bases from J, with 17 bases between. Germline CDR1 and CDR2: SGHTA and FQGTGA. The CDR3 spans 14 residues. The CDR3 protein is CASSEQTGDGGYTF. CDR3 DNA: TGTGCCAGCAGCGAACAAACGGGCGATGGTGGCTACACCTTC.

This clonotype was seen ten or more times. The V call is TRBV6-2 or TRBV6-3, the J call TRBJ2-5; no firm D call. Germline CDR1 is MNHEY and CDR2 is SVGEGT. The CDR3 has 12 residues. V was clipped by 4 bases and J by 6 bases, with 9 bases between them. For the CDR3, the DNA is TGTGCCAGCAGTTTTCCGCGGCAGACCCAGTACTTC. This sequence encodes CASSFPRQTQYF.

The table lists this clonotype with a count of one. The chain couples TRBV15 to TRBJ2-7, with D perhaps TRBD1 (6 bases). Germline CDR1 LNHNV, CDR2 YYDKDF (reference sequence). V was trimmed by 4 bases and J by 0 bases, leaving 16 bases between them. This CDR3 contains 16 residues. The CDR3: CATSTDAGAPSYEQYF. The DNA for the CDR3 is TGTGCCACCAGCACTGACGCAGGGGCGCCCTCCTACGAGCAGTACTTC. Full variable domain (remainder filled in from reference TRBV15 and TRBJ2-7): DAMVIQNPRYQVTQFGKPVTLSCSQTLNHNVMYWYQQKSSQAPKLLFHYYDKDFNNEADTPDNFQSRRPNTSFCFLDIRSPGLGDTAMYLCATSTDAGAPSYEQYFGPGTRLTVT.

There are many counts of this clonotype. This chain uses TRBV6-1 with TRBJ2-5; 9 bases match TRBD1. Germline V lookup: CDR1 MNHNS, CDR2 SASEGT. The J segment lost 5 bases and the V segment lost 6 bases, leaving 13 bases of the junction unmatched. The CDR3 covers 16 residues. The CDR3, as DNA: TGTGCCAGCAGCCCACTCACAGGGGGCGCGGGGGAGACCCAGTACTTC. It is translated as CASSPLTGGAGETQYF.

This clonotype was picked up many times. The gene calls are TRBV24-1 and TRBJ2-7; 9 nucleotides agree with TRBD2. Germline V gene lookup returns CDR1 KGHDR and CDR2 SFDVKD. The J segment lost 5 bases and the V segment lost 2 bases, leaving 9 bases of the junction unmatched. The CDR3 is 16 amino acids. The CDR3 nucleotides read TGTGCCACCAGTGATTCACGGCGGGAGGGCAGAGACGAGCAGTACTTC. This codes for CATSDSRREGRDEQYF.

The genes are TRBV5-1 and TRBJ2-2; D perhaps matches TRBD2 (5 bases). Germline-derived CDR1 and CDR2 are SGHRS and YFSETQ. The V end lost 1 base, the J end lost 4 bases, and 5 bases lay between the germline ends. CDR3 length equals 13 residues. CDR3 region: CASSLTSTGELFF. The CDR3 DNA reads TGCGCCAGCAGCTTGACTAGCACCGGGGAGCTGTTTTTT.

Turning to this clonotype: Here the CDR3 omits its conserved ending phenylalanine or tryptophan, so a read error is the likely source. The chain links TRBV11-3 to TRBJ1-6, with D perhaps TRBD1 (5 bases). V was clipped by 3 bases and J by 8 bases, with 14 bases between them. There are 15 residues in the CDR3. Germline CDR1 reads SGHNT; CDR2 reads YENEEA. The CDR3 protein is CASSLRQGLDSPLHS. The CDR3 DNA reads TGTGCCAGCAGCTTGAGGCAGGGACTGGATTCACCCCTCCACTCT.

This clonotype was detected a few times. The chain couples TRBV20-1 to TRBJ2-7; a weak D match, TRBD1 (6 bases). The CDR3 runs 15 residues. CDR1 is DFQATT, CDR2 SNEGSKA, per germline (reference sequence). The ends were cut back, 1 base at V and 2 bases at J, with 15 bases in the middle. The CDR3 DNA sequence: TGCAGTGCTAGAGTCCCGGGACAAATAACCTACGAGCAGTACTTC. The encoded protein is CSARVPGQITYEQYF.

In this sample, this clonotype turned up a few times. The chain has TRBV7-6 and TRBJ2-5; perhaps D is TRBD1 or TRBD2 (5 bases each). Trimming took off 1 base at V and 5 bases at J, with 17 bases between the two ends. The length of the CDR3 is 16 residues. The V gene's germline CDR1 is SGHVS and CDR2 FNYEAQ. This CDR3 is CASSLEGRGAQETQYF. The CDR3, as DNA: TGTGCCAGCAGCTTAGAGGGGAGAGGGGCCCAGGAGACCCAGTACTTC.

Written as DNA, the CDR3 is TGTGCCAGCAGCTTGGGACAAACCCAAGAGACCCAGTACTTC. It is translated as CASSLGQTQETQYF. The gene calls are TRBV7-8 and TRBJ2-5; D may be TRBD1 (6 bases). The CDR3 has 14 amino acids. Trimming cost V 3 bases and J 1 base, with 9 bases left between them. Germline lookup yields CDR1 SGHVS and CDR2 FQNEAQ.

The chain carries TRBV2 and TRBJ2-7; D is perhaps TRBD1 (5 bases). V lost 8 bases and J 5 bases, leaving 13 bases between the germline ends. The CDR3 has 12 residues. Germline V gene sequence: CDR1 SNHLY, CDR2 FYNNEI. This CDR3 reads CASSPGFDEQYF. CDR3 nucleotide sequence: TGTGCCAGCTCCCCAGGGTTCGACGAGCAGTACTTC.

This clonotype was seen a few times. The chain is built from TRBV28 and TRBJ1-1; TRBD1 matches 10 bases. CDR1 is MDHEN, CDR2 SYDVKM, per germline. The length of the CDR3 is 14 residues. J gave up 12 bases and V 2 bases, and 9 bases lay outside the gene matches. The CDR3 region is CASSLLGTGVMSFF. The CDR3 region has the DNA TGTGCCAGCAGTTTACTGGGGACAGGGGTGATGTCTTTCTTT. Filled out from reference TRBV28 and TRBJ1-1, the complete variable domain reads DVKVTQSSRYLVKRTGEKVFLECVQDMDHENMFWYRQDPGLGLRLIYFSYDVKMKEKGDIPEGYSVSREKKERFSLILESASTNQTSMYLCASSLLGTGVMSFFGQGTRLTVV.

There are many counts of this clonotype. The chain couples TRBV7-9 to TRBJ2-3; D possibly corresponds to TRBD2 (6 bases). V was clipped by 5 bases and J by 8 bases, with 23 bases between them. This CDR3 has 16 residues. Germline V gene sequence: CDR1 SEHNR, CDR2 FQNEAQ (reference sequence). CDR3: CASSPTLPTSFTTQYF. The CDR3 DNA reads as TGTGCCAGCAGCCCGACATTGCCGACTAGTTTTACTACGCAGTATTTT.

As regards this clonotype: A much larger clonotype is one base distant, so this may be a read error. This chain uses TRBV6-1 with TRBJ1-6, with 7 bases fitting TRBD1. Losses at the gene ends were 7 bases for V and 9 bases for J; bases not matched to a gene: 21. Germline V gene sequence: CDR1 MNHNS, CDR2 SASEGT. CDR3 size: 18 residues. The CDR3 spells CASIFHSRTGWLGSPLHF. Written as DNA, the CDR3 is TGTGCCAGCATATTCCATTCCCGGACAGGATGGTTGGGTTCACCCCTCCACTTT.

This sequence joins TRBV9 and TRBJ2-2; D is unresolved. Trimming removed 0 bases from V and 4 bases from J, with 7 bases in between. Germline CDR1 reads SGDLS; CDR2 reads YYNGEE. The CDR3 loop spans 14 amino acids. The CDR3 bases are TGTGCCAGCAGCGTAGCATCGGGCACCGGGGAGCTGTTTTTT. Its translation is CASSVASGTGELFF.

About this clonotype: Possible read error: a much larger clone is one base away. This chain links TRBV6-2 or TRBV6-3 with TRBJ2-5; no reliable D call. This CDR3 is built from 13 residues. V lost 6 bases and J lost 5, with 13 bases in between. The germline V gene encodes CDR1 MNHEY and CDR2 SVGEGT. CDR3 sequence reads: CASRETIHETQYF. CDR3 in DNA: TGTGCCAGCAGGGAAACCATACACGAGACCCAGTACTTC.

V usage is TRBV20-1 and J usage is TRBJ2-7; 8 positions agree with TRBD2. The CDR3 length is 16 residues. Trimming at V came to 0 bases and at J to 2 bases, leaving 9 bases not matched to a gene. In germline, CDR1 is DFQATT, CDR2 SNEGSKA (reference sequence). The CDR3 sequence: CSARDSGLAGPYEQYF. Here the CDR3 DNA reads TGCAGTGCTAGAGATTCGGGCCTAGCGGGCCCCTACGAGCAGTACTTC.

This clonotype was recorded only once. One junction end disagrees with the germline gene, perhaps due to a read error. The chain is built from TRBV10-3 and TRBJ2-7; D is possibly TRBD2 (5 bases). The germline gives CDR1 ENHRY, CDR2 SYGVKD. The CDR3 has 13 residues. In nucleotides, the CDR3 is TGTGCCATCAGTGAGGACGGATCTAGGGAGCGGTACTTC. This translates into CAISEDGSRERYF.

This clonotype was seen more than once but under ten times. The V gene is TRBV7-9, the J gene TRBJ1-6; D perhaps matches TRBD1 (5 bases). The CDR3 is made up of 13 amino acids. CDR1 and CDR2 (germline): SEHNR, FQNEAQ (reference sequence). V was clipped by 3 bases and J by 6 bases, with 6 bases between them. In DNA, the CDR3 is TGTGCCAGCAGCTTGGACATTAATTCACCCCTCCACTTT. This codes for CASSLDINSPLHF.

CDR3 in DNA: TGCAGTGCTAGAGATTATAACACTGAAGCTTTCTTT. This codes for CSARDYNTEAFF. The chain joins TRBV20-1 to TRBJ1-1; D uncertain. Trimming removed 0 bases from V and 2 bases from J, with 4 bases in between. The CDR3 spans 12 residues. Germline V gives CDR1 DFQATT, CDR2 SNEGSKA (reference sequence).

This clonotype was seen ten or more times. The chain is built from TRBV6-5 and TRBJ2-2, with D maybe TRBD1 (6 bases). The CDR3 loop spans 13 amino acids. Per the germline V gene, CDR1 is MNHEY and CDR2 is SVGAGI. Trimming stripped 10 bases from V and 5 bases from J, with 14 bases between. In DNA form, the CDR3 reads TGTGCCACCGGACAAAGGGGGACCGGGGAGCTGTTTTTT. It translates to CATGQRGTGELFF.

This clonotype was counted many times. The rearrangement uses TRBV19 and TRBJ2-7; maybe TRBD1 (6 bases). The V gene lost 5 bases and the J gene lost 5 bases, with 19 bases spanning the gap. CDR1 is LNHDA and CDR2 is SQIVND in the germline V gene (reference sequence). This CDR3 region has 15 residues. CDR3 region: CASSSRQELTDEQYF. In nucleotides, the CDR3 is TGTGCCAGTAGTTCCCGACAGGAGCTTACGGACGAGCAGTACTTC.

This clonotype was recorded a few times. This chain uses TRBV24-1 with TRBJ2-1, with TRBD2 matching over 8 bases. Trimming took 0 bases from V and 8 from J; bases not matched to a gene: 8. The CDR3 runs 16 residues. Germline V gene sequence: CDR1 KGHDR, CDR2 SFDVKD. The chain's CDR3 is CATSDLAGGTFDEQFF. Written as DNA, the CDR3 is TGTGCCACCAGTGATTTGGCGGGGGGAACTTTCGATGAGCAGTTCTTC.

This chain uses TRBV27 with TRBJ2-7; D possibly corresponds to TRBD1 (5 bases). Trimming left V 8 bases short and J 2 bases short, with 16 bases between. Germline V CDR1 and CDR2: MNHEY, SMNVEV (reference sequence). The CDR3 sequence is 14 residues long. The CDR3 DNA reads as TGTGCCAGCGGCCTTAGGGGTTGGACCTACGAGCAGTACTTC. This gives the protein CASGLRGWTYEQYF.